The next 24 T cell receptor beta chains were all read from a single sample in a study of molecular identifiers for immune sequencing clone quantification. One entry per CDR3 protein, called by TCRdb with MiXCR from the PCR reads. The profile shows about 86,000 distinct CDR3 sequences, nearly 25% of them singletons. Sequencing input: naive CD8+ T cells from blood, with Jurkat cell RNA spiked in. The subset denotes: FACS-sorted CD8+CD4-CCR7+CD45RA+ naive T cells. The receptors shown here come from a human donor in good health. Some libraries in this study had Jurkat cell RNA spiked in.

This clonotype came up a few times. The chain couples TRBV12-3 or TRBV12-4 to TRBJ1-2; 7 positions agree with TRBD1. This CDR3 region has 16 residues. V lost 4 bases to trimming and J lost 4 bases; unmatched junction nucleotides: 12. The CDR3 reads CASSYRQGFLTYGYTF. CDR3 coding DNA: TGTGCCAGCAGTTATCGACAGGGATTCTTAACCTATGGCTACACCTTC.

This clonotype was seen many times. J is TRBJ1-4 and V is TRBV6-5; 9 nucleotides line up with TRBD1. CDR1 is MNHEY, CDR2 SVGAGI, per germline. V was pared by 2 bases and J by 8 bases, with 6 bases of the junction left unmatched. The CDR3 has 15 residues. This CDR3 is CASSYGAGQGEKLFF. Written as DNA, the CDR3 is TGTGCCAGCAGTTACGGGGCGGGACAGGGCGAAAAACTGTTTTTT.

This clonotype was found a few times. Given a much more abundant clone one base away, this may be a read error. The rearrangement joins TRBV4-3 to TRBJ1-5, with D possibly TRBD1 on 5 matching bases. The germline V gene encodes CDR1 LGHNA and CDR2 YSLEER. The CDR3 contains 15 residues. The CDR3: CAGSQFRDSNQPQHF. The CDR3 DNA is TGCGCCGGCAGCCAATTCAGGGATAGCAATCAGCCCCAGCATTTT.

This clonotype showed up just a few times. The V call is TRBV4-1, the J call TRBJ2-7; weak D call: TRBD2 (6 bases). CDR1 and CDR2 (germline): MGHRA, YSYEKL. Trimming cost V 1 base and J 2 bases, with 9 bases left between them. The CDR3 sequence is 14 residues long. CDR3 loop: CASSQVSGAYEQYF. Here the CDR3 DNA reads TGCGCCAGCAGCCAAGTCTCGGGGGCCTACGAGCAGTACTTC.

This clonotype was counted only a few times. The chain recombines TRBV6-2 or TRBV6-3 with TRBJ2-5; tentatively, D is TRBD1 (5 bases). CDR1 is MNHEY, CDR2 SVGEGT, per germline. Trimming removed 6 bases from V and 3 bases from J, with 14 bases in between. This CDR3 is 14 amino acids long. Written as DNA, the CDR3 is TGTGCCAGCAGCCGCAACCAGGGAAAAGAGACCCAGTACTTC. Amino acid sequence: CASSRNQGKETQYF.

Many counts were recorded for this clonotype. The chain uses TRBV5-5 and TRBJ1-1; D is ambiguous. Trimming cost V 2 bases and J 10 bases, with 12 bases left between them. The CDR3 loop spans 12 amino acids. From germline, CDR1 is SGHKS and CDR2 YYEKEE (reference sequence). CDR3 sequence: CASSLIDRGAFF. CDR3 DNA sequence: TGTGCCAGCAGCTTAATTGACCGTGGAGCTTTCTTT.

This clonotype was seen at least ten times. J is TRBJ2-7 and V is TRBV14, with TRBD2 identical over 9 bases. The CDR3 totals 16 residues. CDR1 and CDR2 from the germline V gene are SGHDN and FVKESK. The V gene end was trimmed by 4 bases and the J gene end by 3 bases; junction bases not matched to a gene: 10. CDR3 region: CASSPGRLADIYEQYF. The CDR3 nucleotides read TGTGCCAGCAGCCCGGGTAGACTAGCGGACATCTACGAGCAGTACTTC.

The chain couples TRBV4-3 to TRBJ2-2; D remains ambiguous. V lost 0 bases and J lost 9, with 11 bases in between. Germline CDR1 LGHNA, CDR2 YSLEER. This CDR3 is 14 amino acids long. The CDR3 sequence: CASSQDRASRELFF. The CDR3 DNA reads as TGCGCCAGCAGCCAAGATAGGGCCAGCCGGGAGCTGTTTTTT.

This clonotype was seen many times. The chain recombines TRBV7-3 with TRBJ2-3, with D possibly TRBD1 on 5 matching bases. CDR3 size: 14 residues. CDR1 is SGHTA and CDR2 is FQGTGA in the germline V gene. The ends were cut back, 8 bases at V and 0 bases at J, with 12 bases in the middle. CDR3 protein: CASGRDTSTDTQYF. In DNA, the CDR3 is TGTGCCAGCGGCAGGGATACTAGCACAGATACGCAGTATTTT.

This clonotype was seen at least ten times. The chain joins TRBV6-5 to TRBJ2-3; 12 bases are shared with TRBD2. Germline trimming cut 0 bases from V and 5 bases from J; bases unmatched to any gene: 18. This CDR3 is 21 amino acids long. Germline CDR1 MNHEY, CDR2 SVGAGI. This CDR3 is CASSYSNVLAPSGRALDTQYF. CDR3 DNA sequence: TGTGCCAGCAGTTACTCGAACGTTTTGGCACCTAGCGGGAGGGCCTTAGATACGCAGTATTTT.

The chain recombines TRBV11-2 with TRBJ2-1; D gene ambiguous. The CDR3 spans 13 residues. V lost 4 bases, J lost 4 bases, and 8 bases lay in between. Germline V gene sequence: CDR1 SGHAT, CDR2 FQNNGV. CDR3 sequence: CASSSPLYNEQFF. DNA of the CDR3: TGTGCCAGCAGCTCCCCCCTATACAATGAGCAGTTCTTC.

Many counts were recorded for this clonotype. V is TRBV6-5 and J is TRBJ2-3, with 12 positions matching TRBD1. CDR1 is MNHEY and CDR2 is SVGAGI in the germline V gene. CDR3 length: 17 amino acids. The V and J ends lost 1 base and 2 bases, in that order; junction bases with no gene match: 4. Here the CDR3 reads CASSYLGQGAATDTQYF. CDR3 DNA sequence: TGTGCCAGCAGTTACTTGGGACAGGGGGCGGCCACAGATACGCAGTATTTT.

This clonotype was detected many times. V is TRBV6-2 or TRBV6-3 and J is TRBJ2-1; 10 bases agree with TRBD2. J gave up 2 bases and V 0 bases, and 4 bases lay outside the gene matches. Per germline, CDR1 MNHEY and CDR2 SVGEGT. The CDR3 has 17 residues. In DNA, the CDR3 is TGTGCCAGCAGTTACTCGGCAGCGGGAGGGACCTACAATGAGCAGTTCTTC. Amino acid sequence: CASSYSAAGGTYNEQFF.

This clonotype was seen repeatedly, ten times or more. CDR3 protein: CSVEFGTGSYEQYF. CDR3 bases: TGCAGCGTAGAATTCGGGACAGGGAGCTACGAGCAGTACTTC. This sequence joins TRBV29-1 and TRBJ2-7, with 9 positions matching TRBD1. Germline loops: CDR1 SQVTM, CDR2 ANQGSEA. Losses at the gene ends were 6 bases for V and 3 bases for J; bases not matched to a gene: 9. The CDR3 totals 14 residues.

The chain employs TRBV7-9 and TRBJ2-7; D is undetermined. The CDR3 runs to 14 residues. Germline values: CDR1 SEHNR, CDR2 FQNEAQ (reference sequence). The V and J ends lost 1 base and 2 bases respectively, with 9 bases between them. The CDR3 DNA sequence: TGTGCCAGCAGCTTAGGTGTATTAGCCTACGAGCAGTACTTC. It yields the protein CASSLGVLAYEQYF.

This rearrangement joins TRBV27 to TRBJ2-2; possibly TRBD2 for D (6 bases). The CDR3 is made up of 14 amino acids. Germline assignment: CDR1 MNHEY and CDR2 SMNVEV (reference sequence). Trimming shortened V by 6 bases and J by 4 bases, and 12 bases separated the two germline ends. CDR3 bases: TGTGCCAGCAGCCCGGGACTCGGCACCGGGGAGCTGTTTTTT. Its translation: CASSPGLGTGELFF.

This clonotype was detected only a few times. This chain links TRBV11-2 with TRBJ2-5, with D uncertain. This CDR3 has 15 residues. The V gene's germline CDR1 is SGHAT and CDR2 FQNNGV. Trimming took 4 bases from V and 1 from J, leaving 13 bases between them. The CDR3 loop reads CASSSPVLGQETQYF. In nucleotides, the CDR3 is TGTGCCAGCAGCTCCCCAGTCCTTGGCCAAGAGACCCAGTACTTC.

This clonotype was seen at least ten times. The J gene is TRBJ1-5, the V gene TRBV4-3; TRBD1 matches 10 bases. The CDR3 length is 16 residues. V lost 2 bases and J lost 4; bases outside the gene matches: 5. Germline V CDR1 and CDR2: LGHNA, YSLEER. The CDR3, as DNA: TGCGCCAGCAGCCAAAACCGGGACAGGGGTAATCAGCCCCAGCATTTT. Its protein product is CASSQNRDRGNQPQHF.

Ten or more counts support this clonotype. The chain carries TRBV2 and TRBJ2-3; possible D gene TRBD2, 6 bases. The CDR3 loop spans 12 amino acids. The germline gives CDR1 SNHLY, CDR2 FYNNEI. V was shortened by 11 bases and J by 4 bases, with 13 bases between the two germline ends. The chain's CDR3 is CALEGYSDTQYF. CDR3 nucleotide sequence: TGTGCCTTGGAGGGATACTCAGATACGCAGTATTTT.

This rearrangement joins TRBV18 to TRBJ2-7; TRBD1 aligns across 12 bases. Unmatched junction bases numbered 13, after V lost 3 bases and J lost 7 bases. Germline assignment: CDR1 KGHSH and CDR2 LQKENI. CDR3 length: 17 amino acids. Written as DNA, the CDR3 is TGTGCCAGCTCACCTCGCCCCCCGGGACAGGGGGCGGGGGAGCAGTACTTC. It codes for CASSPRPPGQGAGEQYF.

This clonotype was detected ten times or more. The CDR3 is CASSLRDSLLEAFF. CDR3 DNA: TGTGCCAGCAGCCTCCGGGACAGCCTCTTAGAAGCTTTCTTT. The chain combines TRBV5-5 with TRBJ1-1, with 7 positions matching TRBD1. The ends lost 4 bases at V and 8 bases at J; junction bases unmatched: 11. The CDR3 consists of 14 residues. Germline V gene sequence: CDR1 SGHKS, CDR2 YYEKEE (reference sequence). Supplemented by reference TRBV5-5 and TRBJ1-1, the full variable domain reads DAGVTQSPTHLIKTRGQQVTLRCSPISGHKSVSWYQQVLGQGPQFIFQYYEKEERGRGNFPDRFSARQFPNYSSELNVNALLLGDSALYLCASSLRDSLLEAFFGQGTRLTVV.

The CDR3 protein is CASSAYINTEAFF. In nucleotides, the CDR3 is TGTGCCAGCAGCGCATACATTAACACTGAAGCTTTCTTT. The chain has TRBV9 and TRBJ1-1; D gene ambiguous. Trimming took 3 bases from V and 2 from J, leaving 8 bases between them. The CDR3 consists of 13 residues. Germline CDR1 is SGDLS and CDR2 is YYNGEE.

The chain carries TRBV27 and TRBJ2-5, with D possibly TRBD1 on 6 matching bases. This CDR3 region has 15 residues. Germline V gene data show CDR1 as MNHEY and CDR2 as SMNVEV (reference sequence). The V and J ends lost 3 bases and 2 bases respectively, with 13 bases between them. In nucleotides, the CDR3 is TGTGCCAGCAGTTTTGGACAGAGGACTCAAGAGACCCAGTACTTC. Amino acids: CASSFGQRTQETQYF.

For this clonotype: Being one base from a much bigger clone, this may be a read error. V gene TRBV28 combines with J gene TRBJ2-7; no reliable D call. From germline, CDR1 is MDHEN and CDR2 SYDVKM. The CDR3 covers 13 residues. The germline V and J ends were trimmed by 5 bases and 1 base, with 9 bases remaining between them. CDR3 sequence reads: CASSLVDSYEQYF. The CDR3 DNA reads TGTGCCAGCAGTCTCGTAGATTCCTACGAGCAGTACTTC. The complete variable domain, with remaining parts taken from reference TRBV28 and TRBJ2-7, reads DVKVTQSSRYLVKRTGEKVFLECVQDMDHENMFWYRQDPGLGLRLIYFSYDVKMKEKGDIPEGYSVSREKKERFSLILESASTNQTSMYLCASSLVDSYEQYFGPGTRLTVT.